This TCR beta chain was found in a study of siplizumab effects on memory and regulatory T cells. Whole-study findings and limits: There was no confirmation of the suppressive function of proliferating Tregs from siplizumab cultures. Unstimulated subsets contained matches for only a minor fraction of alloreactive clones. Siplizumab significantly lowered the alloreactive sequences that could be traced to unstimulated CD4+ memory cells. Proliferating clones, CD4+ or CD8+, lacked an assignable naive or memory phenotype in roughly 80-97% of cases.

On this clone: What it recognizes is unknown.

The V gene's germline CDR1 is SGHRS and CDR2 YFSETQ. The V gene lost 0 bases and the J gene lost 0 bases, with 9 bases spanning the gap. The CDR3 contains 16 residues. Sequencing used immunoSEQ multiplex PCR; TCRdb keeps in-frame clones, though not all of them. The sample lists around 100,000 clones; roughly nine tenths were seen once. Sequences were obtained from Tregs sorted from blood. This clonotype was sampled from a human donor in good health. The chain combines TRBV5-1 with TRBJ2-2; possible D gene TRBD2, 5 bases. The DNA of the CDR3 is TGCGCCAGCAGCTTGGCCCGGGGAGCGAACACCGGGGAGCTGTTTTTT. Translation: CASSLARGANTGELFF.